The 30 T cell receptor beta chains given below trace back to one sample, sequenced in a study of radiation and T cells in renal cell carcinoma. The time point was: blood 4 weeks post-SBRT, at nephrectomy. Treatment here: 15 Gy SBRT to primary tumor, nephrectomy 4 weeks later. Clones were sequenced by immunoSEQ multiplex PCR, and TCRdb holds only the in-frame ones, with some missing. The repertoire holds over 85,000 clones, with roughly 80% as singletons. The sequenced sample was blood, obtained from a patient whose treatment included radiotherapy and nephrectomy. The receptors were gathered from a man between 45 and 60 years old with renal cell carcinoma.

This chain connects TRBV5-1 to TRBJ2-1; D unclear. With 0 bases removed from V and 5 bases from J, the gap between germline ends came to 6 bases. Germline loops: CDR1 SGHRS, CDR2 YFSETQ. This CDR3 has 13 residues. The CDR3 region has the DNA TGCGCCAGCAGCTTGGTATGGGACAATGAGCAGTTCTTC. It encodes CASSLVWDNEQFF.

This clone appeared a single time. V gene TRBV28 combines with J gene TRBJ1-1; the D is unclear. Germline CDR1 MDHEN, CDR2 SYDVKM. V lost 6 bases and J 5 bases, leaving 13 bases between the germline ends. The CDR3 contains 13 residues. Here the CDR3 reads CASSPVGRTEAFF. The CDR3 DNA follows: TGTGCCAGCAGCCCTGTCGGCAGGACTGAAGCTTTCTTT.

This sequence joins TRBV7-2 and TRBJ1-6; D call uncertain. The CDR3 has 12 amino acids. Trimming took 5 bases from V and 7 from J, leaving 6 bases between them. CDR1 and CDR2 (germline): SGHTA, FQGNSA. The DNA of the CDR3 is TGTGCCAGCAGCAACGAAAATTCACCCCTCCACTTT. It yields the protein CASSNENSPLHF.

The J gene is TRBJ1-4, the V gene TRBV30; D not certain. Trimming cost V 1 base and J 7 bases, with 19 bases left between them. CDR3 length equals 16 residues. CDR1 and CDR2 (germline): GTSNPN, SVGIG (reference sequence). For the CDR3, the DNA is TGTGCCTGGAGTGAGGGTTCGGTAGGAGTAAGTGAAAAACTGTTTTTT. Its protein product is CAWSEGSVGVSEKLFF.

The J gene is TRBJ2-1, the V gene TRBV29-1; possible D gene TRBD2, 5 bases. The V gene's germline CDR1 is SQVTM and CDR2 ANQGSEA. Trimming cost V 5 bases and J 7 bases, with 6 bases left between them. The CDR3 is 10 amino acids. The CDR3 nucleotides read TGCAGCGTTCCGGGGAATGAGCAGTTCTTC. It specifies CSVPGNEQFF.

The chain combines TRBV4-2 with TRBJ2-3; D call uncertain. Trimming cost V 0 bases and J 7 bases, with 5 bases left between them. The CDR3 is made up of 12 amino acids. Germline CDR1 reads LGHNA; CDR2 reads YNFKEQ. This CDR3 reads CASSQDLYTQYF. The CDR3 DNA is TGTGCCAGCAGCCAAGATCTCTATACGCAGTATTTT.

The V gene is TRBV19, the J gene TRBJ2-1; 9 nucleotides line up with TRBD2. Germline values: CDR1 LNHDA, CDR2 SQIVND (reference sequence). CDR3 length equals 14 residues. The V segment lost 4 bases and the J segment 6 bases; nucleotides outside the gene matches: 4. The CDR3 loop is CASSRTSVGNEQFF. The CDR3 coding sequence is TGTGCCAGTAGTAGGACTAGCGTCGGCAATGAGCAGTTCTTC.

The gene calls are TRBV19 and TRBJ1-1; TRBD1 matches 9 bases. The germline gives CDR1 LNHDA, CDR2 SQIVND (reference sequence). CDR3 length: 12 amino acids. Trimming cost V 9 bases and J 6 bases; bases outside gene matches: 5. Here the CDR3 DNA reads TGTGCCAGCGGACAGGGGAGGGCTGAAGCTTTCTTT. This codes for CASGQGRAEAFF. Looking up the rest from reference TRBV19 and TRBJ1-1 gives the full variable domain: DGGITQSPKYLFRKEGQNVTLSCEQNLNHDAMYWYRQDPGQGLRLIYYSQIVNDFQKGDIAEGYSVSREKKESFPLTVTSAQKNPTAFYLCASGQGRAEAFFGQGTRLTVV.

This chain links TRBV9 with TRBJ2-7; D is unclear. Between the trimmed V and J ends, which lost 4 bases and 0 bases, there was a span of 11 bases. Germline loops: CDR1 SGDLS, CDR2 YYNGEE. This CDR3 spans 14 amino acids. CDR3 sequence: CASSLRSDSYEQYF. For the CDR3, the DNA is TGTGCCAGCAGCCTAAGGTCCGACTCCTACGAGCAGTACTTC. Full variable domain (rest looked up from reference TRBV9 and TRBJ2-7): DSGVTQTPKHLITATGQRVTLRCSPRSGDLSVYWYQQSLDQGLQFLIQYYNGEERAKGNILERFSAQQFPDLHSELNLSSLELGDSALYFCASSLRSDSYEQYFGPGTRLTVT.

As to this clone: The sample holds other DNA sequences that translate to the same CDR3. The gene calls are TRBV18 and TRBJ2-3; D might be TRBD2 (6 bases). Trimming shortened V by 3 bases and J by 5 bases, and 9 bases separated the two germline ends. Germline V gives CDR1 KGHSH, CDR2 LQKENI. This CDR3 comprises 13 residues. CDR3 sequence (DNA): TGTGCCAGCTCACCTCGCGGGGAAGATACGCAGTATTTT. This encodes CASSPRGEDTQYF.

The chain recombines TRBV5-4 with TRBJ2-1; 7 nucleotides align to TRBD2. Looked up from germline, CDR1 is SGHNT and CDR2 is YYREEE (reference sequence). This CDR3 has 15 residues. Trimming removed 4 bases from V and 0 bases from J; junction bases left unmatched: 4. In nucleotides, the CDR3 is TGTGCCAGCAGCCCAGCGGGAAGCTCCTACAATGAGCAGTTCTTC. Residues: CASSPAGSSYNEQFF.

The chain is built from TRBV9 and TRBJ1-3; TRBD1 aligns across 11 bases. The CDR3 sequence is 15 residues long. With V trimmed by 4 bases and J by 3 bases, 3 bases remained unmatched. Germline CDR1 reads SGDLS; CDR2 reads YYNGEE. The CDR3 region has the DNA TGTGCCAGCAGCACCGGGACAGGGGGTGGAAACACCATATATTTT. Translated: CASSTGTGGGNTIYF.

The CDR3 loop is CASSATGVEQYF. The CDR3 nucleotides are TGCGCCAGCAGCGCGACAGGGGTCGAGCAGTACTTC. The chain couples TRBV5-1 to TRBJ2-7; 8 positions agree with TRBD1. From germline, CDR1 is SGHRS and CDR2 YFSETQ. The ends lost 4 bases at V and 6 bases at J; junction bases unmatched: 3. CDR3 length equals 12 residues.

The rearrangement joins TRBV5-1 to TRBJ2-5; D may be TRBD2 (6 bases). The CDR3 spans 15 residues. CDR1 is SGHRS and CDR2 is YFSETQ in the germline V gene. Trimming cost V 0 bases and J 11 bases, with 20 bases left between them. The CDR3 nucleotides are TGCGCCAGCAGCTTGGGGGACTCAGGACCCATCCTTCAGTACTTC. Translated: CASSLGDSGPILQYF.

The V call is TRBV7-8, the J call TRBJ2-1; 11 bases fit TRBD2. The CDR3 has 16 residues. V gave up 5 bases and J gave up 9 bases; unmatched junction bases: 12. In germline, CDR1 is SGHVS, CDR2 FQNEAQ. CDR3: CASSGPTSGKWAEQFF. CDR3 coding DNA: TGTGCCAGCAGCGGCCCGACTAGCGGGAAGTGGGCTGAGCAGTTCTTC.

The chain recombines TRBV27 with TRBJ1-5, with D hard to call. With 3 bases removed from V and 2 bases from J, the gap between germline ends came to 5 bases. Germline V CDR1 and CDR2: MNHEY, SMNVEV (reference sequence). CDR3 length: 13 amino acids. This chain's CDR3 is CASSFGGNQPQHF. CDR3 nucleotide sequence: TGTGCCAGCAGTTTCGGGGGCAATCAGCCCCAGCATTTT.

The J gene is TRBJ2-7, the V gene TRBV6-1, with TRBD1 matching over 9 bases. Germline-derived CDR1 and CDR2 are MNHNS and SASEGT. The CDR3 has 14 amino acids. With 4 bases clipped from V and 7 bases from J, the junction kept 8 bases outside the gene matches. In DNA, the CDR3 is TGTGCCAGCAGTGTGAGGGGACAGGGAGGAGAGCAGTACTTC. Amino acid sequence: CASSVRGQGGEQYF.

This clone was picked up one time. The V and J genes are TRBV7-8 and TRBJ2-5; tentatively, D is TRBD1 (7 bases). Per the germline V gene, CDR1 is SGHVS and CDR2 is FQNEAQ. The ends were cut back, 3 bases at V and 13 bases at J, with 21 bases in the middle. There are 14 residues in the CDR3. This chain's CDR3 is CASSLADTQGRGYF. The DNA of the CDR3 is TGTGCCAGCAGCTTGGCTGATACACAGGGGCGGGGGTACTTC.

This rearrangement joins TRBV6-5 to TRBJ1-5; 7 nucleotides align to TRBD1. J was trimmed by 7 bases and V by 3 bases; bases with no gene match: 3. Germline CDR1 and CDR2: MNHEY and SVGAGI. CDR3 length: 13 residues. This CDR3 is CASSYTGDQPQHF. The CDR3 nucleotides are TGTGCCAGCAGTTATACAGGGGACCAGCCCCAGCATTTT.

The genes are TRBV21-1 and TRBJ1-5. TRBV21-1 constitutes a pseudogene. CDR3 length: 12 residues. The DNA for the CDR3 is TGTGCCAGCAGCAAAGAGGTTAAGCCCCAGCATTTT. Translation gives CASSKEVKPQHF.

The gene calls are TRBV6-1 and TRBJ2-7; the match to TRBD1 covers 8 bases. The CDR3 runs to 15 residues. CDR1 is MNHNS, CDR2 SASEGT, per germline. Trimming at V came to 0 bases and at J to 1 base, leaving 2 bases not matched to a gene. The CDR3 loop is CASSEANRGSYEQYF. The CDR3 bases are TGTGCCAGCAGTGAAGCGAACAGGGGGTCCTACGAGCAGTACTTC.

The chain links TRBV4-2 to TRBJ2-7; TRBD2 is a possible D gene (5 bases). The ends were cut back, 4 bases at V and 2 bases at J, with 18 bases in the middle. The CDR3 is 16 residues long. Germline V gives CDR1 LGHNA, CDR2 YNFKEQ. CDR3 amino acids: CASSLGSERLTYEQYF. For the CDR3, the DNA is TGTGCCAGCAGCCTAGGGTCGGAGCGGCTTACCTACGAGCAGTACTTC.

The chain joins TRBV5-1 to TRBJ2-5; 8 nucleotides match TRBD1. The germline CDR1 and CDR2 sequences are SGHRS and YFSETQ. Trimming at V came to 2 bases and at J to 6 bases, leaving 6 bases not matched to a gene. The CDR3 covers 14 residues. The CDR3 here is CASSFGQGVKTQYF. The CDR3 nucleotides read TGCGCCAGCAGCTTTGGACAGGGAGTCAAGACCCAGTACTTC. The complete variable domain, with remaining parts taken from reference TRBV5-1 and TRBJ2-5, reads KAGVTQTPRYLIKTRGQQVTLSCSPISGHRSVSWYQQTPGQGLQFLFEYFSETQRNKGNFPGRFSGRQFSNSRSEMNVSTLELGDSALYLCASSFGQGVKTQYFGPGTRLLVL.

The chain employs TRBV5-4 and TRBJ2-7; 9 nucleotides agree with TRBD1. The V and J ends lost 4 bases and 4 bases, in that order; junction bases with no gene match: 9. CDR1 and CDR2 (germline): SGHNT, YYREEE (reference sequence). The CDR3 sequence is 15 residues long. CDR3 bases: TGTGCCAGCAGCCCCAGGGGGACAGGGTCGTACGAGCAGTACTTC. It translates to CASSPRGTGSYEQYF.

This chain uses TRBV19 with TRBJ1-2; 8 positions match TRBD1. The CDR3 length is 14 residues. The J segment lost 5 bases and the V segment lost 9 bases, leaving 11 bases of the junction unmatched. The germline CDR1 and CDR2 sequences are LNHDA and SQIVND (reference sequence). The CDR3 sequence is CASRRGQETYGYTF. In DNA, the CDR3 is TGTGCCAGCCGGAGGGGACAGGAGACGTATGGCTACACCTTC.

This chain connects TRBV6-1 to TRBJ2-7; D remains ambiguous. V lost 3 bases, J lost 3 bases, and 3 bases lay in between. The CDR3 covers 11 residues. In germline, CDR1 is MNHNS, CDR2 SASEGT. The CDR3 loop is CASSDFYEQYF. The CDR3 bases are TGTGCCAGCAGTGATTTCTACGAGCAGTACTTC.

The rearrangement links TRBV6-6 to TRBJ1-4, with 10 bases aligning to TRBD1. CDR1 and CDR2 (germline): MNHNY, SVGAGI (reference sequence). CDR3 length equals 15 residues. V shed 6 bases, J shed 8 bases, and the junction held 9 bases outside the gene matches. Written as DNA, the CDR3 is TGTGCCAGCAGCCCTGACAGGGGGCTTGGCGAAAAACTGTTTTTT. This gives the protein CASSPDRGLGEKLFF.

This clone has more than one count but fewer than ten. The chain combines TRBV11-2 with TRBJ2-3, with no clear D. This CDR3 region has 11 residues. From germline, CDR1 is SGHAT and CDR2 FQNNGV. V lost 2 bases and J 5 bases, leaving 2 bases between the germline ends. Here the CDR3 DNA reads TGTGCCAGCAGCTTAAAAGATACGCAGTATTTT. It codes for CASSLKDTQYF.

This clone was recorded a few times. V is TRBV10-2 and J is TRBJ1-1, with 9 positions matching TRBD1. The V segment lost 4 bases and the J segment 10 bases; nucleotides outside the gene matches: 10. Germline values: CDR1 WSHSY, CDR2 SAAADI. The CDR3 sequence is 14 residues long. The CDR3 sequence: CASSGRTGVWGAFF. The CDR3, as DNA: TGCGCCAGCAGTGGTAGGACAGGGGTCTGGGGAGCTTTCTTT.

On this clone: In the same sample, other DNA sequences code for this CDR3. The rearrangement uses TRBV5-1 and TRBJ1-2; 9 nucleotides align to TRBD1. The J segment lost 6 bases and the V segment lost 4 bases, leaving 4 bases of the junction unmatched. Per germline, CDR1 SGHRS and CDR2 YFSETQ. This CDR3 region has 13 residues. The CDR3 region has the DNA TGCGCCAGCAGCCCGGGACAGGGCGATGGCTACACCTTC. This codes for CASSPGQGDGYTF.